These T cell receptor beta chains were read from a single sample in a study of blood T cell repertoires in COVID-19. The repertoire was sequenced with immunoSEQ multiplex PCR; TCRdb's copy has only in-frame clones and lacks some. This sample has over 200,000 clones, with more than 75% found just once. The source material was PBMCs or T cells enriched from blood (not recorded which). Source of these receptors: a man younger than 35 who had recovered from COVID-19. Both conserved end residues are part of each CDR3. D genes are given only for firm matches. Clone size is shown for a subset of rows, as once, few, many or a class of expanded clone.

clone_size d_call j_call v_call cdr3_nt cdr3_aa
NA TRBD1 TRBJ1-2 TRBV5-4 TGTGCCAGCAGCGAGGGACAGGGGATACCTAACTATGGCTACACCTTC CASSEGQGIPNYGYTF
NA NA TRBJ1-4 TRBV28 TGTGCCAGCAGTTTACCCACAACTAATGAAAAACTGTTTTTT CASSLPTTNEKLFF
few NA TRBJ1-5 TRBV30 TGTGCCTGGAGTGAGGGGATCAGCAATCAGCCCCAGCATTTT CAWSEGISNQPQHF
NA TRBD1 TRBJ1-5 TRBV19 TGTGCCAGTAGCACGACAGGGAACAATCAGCCCCAGCATTTT CASSTTGNNQPQHF
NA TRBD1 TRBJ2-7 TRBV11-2 TGTGCCAGCAGCTTTACTGGGACAGGGGGCGCCGAGCAGTACTTC CASSFTGTGGAEQYF
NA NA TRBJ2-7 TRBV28 TGTGCCAGCACCCCGACAAAACCCCACTACGAGCAGTACTTC CASTPTKPHYEQYF
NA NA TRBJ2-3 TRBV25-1 TGTGCCAGCAGTGGAGTAGCGGCTAGCACAGATACGCAGTATTTT CASSGVAASTDTQYF
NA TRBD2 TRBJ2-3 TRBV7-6 TGTGCCAGCAGCTCAAGACCGACTAGCGGCGCCACAGATACGCAGTATTTT CASSSRPTSGATDTQYF
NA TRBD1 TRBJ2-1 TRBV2 TGTGCCAGCAGACGGGACAGGGCATTCAATGAGCAGTTCTTC CASRRDRAFNEQFF
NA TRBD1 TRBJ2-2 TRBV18 TGTGCCAGCTCACCAATGGGACAGGGGGCGCGAGCCGGGGAGCTGTTTTTT CASSPMGQGARAGELFF
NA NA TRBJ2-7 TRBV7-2 TGTGCCAGCAGCTTAGAACCTAGCCTCCTCGAGCAGTACTTC CASSLEPSLLEQYF
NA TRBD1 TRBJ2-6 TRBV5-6 TGTGCCAGCAGCTTGTCCCTCAGGGGGAGCTTGAGTGGGGCCAACGTCCTGACTTTC CASSLSLRGSLSGANVLTF
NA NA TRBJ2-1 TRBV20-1 TGCAGTGCTAGTAGCAGACTCTACAATGAGCAGTTCTTC CSASSRLYNEQFF
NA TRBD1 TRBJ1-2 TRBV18 TGTGCCAGCTCACCAGACAGGGAAGGTTTATGGGGCTACACCTTC CASSPDREGLWGYTF
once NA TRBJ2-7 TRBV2 TGTGCCAGCAGTGCCCAGGGAACTTACGAGCAGTACTTC CASSAQGTYEQYF
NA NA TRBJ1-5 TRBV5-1 TGCGCCAGCAGCCTCGTCTCAGGGTACAATCAGCCCCAGCATTTT CASSLVSGYNQPQHF
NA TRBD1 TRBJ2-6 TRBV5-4 TGTGCCAGCAGCCCCGGGACAGGGAGAAGCTCTGGGGCCAACGTCCTGACTTTC CASSPGTGRSSGANVLTF
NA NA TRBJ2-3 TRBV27 TGTGCCAGCAGCCCGGATGGGACTACCCACAGGGTCTCTAGCACAGATACGCAGTATTTT CASSPDGTTHRVSSTDTQYF
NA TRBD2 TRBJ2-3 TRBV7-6 TGTGCCAGCAGCCAGACTAGCGGGGCTCCTACGCAGTATTTT CASSQTSGAPTQYF
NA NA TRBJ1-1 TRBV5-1 TGCGCCAGCGGGGCTGGACCAATGAACACTGAAGCTTTCTTT CASGAGPMNTEAFF
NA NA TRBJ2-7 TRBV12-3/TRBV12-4 TGTGCCAGCGGACGGTGGGAGGTGGGGGAGCAGTACTTC CASGRWEVGEQYF
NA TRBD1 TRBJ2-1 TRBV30 TGTGCCAACCGGGACAGAGGCCTCAATGAGCAGTTCTTC CANRDRGLNEQFF
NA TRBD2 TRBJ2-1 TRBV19 TGTGCCAGTAGACTGACTAGCGCTAGCTTATACAATGAGCAGTTCTTC CASRLTSASLYNEQFF
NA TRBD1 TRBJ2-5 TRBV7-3 TGTGCCAGCAGCAGGACAGGGGCCGAGGGGGAGACCCAGTACTTC CASSRTGAEGETQYF
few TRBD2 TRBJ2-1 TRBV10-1 TGCGCCAGCAGTGAGAATGGACTAGACTCCAGTGAGCAGTTCTTC CASSENGLDSSEQFF
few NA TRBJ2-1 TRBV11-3 TGTGCCAGCAGCTTATGGAGCGGCGGAAGCTCCTACAATGAGCAGTTCTTC CASSLWSGGSSYNEQFF
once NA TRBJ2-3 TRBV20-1 TGCAGTGCCCTAAACACAGATACGCAGTATTTT CSALNTDTQYF
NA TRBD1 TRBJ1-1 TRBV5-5 TGTGCCAGCAGCGGTAGGGGGCAGGGGACTGAAGCTTTCTTT CASSGRGQGTEAFF
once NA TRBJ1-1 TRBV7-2 TGTGCCAGCAGCCCCAGAGTGGGTCGAGGAACTGAAGCTTTCTTT CASSPRVGRGTEAFF
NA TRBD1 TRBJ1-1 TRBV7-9 TGTGCCAGCAGCCCCCCGACAGGGGGCGACACTGAAGCTTTCTTT CASSPPTGGDTEAFF
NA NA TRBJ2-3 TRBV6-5 TGTGCCAGCAGACGACTAACGAGCACAGATACGCAGTATTTT CASRRLTSTDTQYF
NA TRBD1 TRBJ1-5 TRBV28 TGTGCCAGCAAAAGACAGGGGAGTAATCAGCCCCAGCATTTT CASKRQGSNQPQHF
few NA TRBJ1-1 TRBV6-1 TGTGCCAGCAGTGAAGCCGGGACACCGGTCCGGGCTTTCTTT CASSEAGTPVRAFF
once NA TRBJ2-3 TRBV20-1 TGCAGTGCTAGTGGCAGGGTTGTTACAGATACGCAGTATTTT CSASGRVVTDTQYF
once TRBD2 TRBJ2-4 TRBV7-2 TGTGCCAGCAGCTCCGGCCTAGCGGGAAGCATTCAGTACTTC CASSSGLAGSIQYF
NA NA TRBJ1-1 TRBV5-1 TGCGCCAGCAGTCGGGATCAGAACACTGAAGCTTTCTTT CASSRDQNTEAFF
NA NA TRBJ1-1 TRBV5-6 TGTGCCACCACAGGGCCGGTTAGGGGTGAAGCTTTCTTT CATTGPVRGEAFF
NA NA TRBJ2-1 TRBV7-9 TGTGCCAGCAGCTTAACGGGACAAAAGTTCTACAATGAGCAGTTCTTC CASSLTGQKFYNEQFF
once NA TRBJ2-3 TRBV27 TGTGCCAGCCAGACCCAGGGCACAGATACGCAGTATTTT CASQTQGTDTQYF
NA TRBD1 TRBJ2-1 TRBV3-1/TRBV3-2 TGTGCCAGCAGCCGCGGACAGGCCTCCTACAATGAGCAGTTCTTC CASSRGQASYNEQFF
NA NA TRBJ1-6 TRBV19 TGTGCCAGTAGTATTCAGATAAGCTCCTATAATTCACCCCTCCACTTT CASSIQISSYNSPLHF
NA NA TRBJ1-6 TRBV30 TGTGCCTGGAGTCTAGGCTCCAATTCACCCCTCCACTTT CAWSLGSNSPLHF
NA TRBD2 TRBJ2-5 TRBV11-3 TGTGCCAGCAGCCCAGGGACTATCGAAGGAGAAGAGACCCAGTACTTC CASSPGTIEGEETQYF
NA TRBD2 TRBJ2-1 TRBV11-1 TGTGCCAGCAGCTTAGTAATGTCGGGAGGGCCTGATGAGCAGTTCTTC CASSLVMSGGPDEQFF
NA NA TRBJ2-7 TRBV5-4 TGTGCCAGCAGCTTGAGGTCCGCGGGCGAGCAGTACTTC CASSLRSAGEQYF
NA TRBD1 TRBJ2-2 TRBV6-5 TGTGCCAGCTTCCGGGACAGCACCAACACCGGGGAGCTGTTTTTT CASFRDSTNTGELFF
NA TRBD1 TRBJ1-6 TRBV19 TGTGCCAGTAGTGTGAAAGGACAGGGGAGGTATTCACCCCTCCACTTT CASSVKGQGRYSPLHF
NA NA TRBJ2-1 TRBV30 TGTGCCTGGAGTGCTCAGGGCTACAATGAGCAGTTCTTC CAWSAQGYNEQFF
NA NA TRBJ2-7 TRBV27 TGTGCCAGCAGTTTAGGGCAGCCTAACGAGCAGTACTTC CASSLGQPNEQYF
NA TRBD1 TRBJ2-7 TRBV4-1 TGCGCCAGCAGCCAGGACAGGGGTTTAGGCTCCTACGAGCAGTACTTC CASSQDRGLGSYEQYF
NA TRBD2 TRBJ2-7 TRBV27 TGTGCCAGCAGTTTCACTAGCGGGAAGAACGAGCAGTACTTC CASSFTSGKNEQYF
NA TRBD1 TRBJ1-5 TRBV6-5 TGTGCCAGCAGGCCGGGGACAGTCAATCAGCCCCAGCATTTT CASRPGTVNQPQHF
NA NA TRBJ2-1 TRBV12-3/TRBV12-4 TGTGCCAGCAGCCGAGTCTACAATGAGCAGTTCTTC CASSRVYNEQFF
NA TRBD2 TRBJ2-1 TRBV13 TGTGCCAGCAGCCCGCTACCATCCTGGACTAGCCCCTACAATGAGCAGTTCTTC CASSPLPSWTSPYNEQFF
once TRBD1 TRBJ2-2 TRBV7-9 TGTGCCAGCAGCCGAACAGGGGTGAACACCGGGGAGCTGTTTTTT CASSRTGVNTGELFF
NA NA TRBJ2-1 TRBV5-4 TGTGCCAGCAGCTTGACACGTGTGACTTTACTCGGTATCAATGAGCAGTTCTTC CASSLTRVTLLGINEQFF
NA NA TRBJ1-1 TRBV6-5 TGTGCCAGCAGCCCAATAGGGGCAGTGTACACTGAAGCTTTCTTT CASSPIGAVYTEAFF
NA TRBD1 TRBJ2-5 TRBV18 TGTGCCAGCTCATCAAGACAGGGTGAGACCCAGTACTTC CASSSRQGETQYF
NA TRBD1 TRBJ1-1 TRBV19 TGTGCCAGTAGCTCGCCTTGGACAGGGTGGACTGAAGCTTTCTTT CASSSPWTGWTEAFF